Presented here are 28 T cell receptor beta chains from one specimen sequenced in a study of blood T cell repertoires in COVID-19. Only in-frame clones appear in the TCRdb table, and some are missing; sequencing was by immunoSEQ multiplex PCR. The sample has tens of thousands of clones; more than 70% are singletons. Sequencing was performed on peripheral blood. The receptors stem from a man in his thirties or forties with COVID-19, enrolled during active disease.

This chain joins TRBV30 and TRBJ1-2, with D perhaps TRBD1 (5 bases). Deletions cut 3 bases from V and 4 bases from J, with 15 bases between. The length of the CDR3 is 14 residues. In germline, CDR1 is GTSNPN, CDR2 SVGIG (reference sequence). The CDR3 nucleotides are TGTGCCTGGAGAATCTTCAGGGCACGCTATGGCTACACCTTC. It yields the protein CAWRIFRARYGYTF.

This clone appeared a few times. The chain has TRBV11-2 and TRBJ1-3, with 7 nucleotides matching TRBD1. Germline CDR1 SGHAT, CDR2 FQNNGV. The junction had 4 bases not matched to a gene; V was cut back by 5 bases and J by 0 bases. The CDR3 runs to 15 residues. CDR3 protein: CASSQTGASGNTIYF. CDR3 nucleotide sequence: TGTGCCAGCAGCCAAACAGGGGCCTCTGGAAACACCATATATTTT.

V gene TRBV25-1 combines with J gene TRBJ2-7, with a tentative D call TRBD1 (6 bases). Germline CDR1 reads MGHDK; CDR2 reads SYGVNS. V shed 3 bases and J shed 3 bases, with 12 bases lying between them. The CDR3 contains 14 residues. CDR3 sequence: CASSDGQTNYEQYF. Written as DNA, the CDR3 is TGTGCCAGCAGTGACGGACAGACCAACTACGAGCAGTACTTC.

In DNA form, the CDR3 reads TGTGCCAGCACCCGTGGGGGGAGGGATGAAAAACTGTTTTTT. This gives the protein CASTRGGRDEKLFF. The chain couples TRBV28 to TRBJ1-4; tentative D call: TRBD1 (5 bases). This CDR3 has 14 amino acids. Trimming took off 7 bases at V and 6 bases at J, with 15 bases between the two ends. Germline-derived CDR1 and CDR2 are MDHEN and SYDVKM. The whole variable domain, remainder taken from reference TRBV28 and TRBJ1-4, is DVKVTQSSRYLVKRTGEKVFLECVQDMDHENMFWYRQDPGLGLRLIYFSYDVKMKEKGDIPEGYSVSREKKERFSLILESASTNQTSMYLCASTRGGRDEKLFFGSGTQLSVL.

This rearrangement joins TRBV19 to TRBJ2-7; 8 bases line up with TRBD1. V lost 5 bases to trimming and J lost 3 bases; unmatched junction nucleotides: 6. Germline V lookup: CDR1 LNHDA, CDR2 SQIVND (reference sequence). The CDR3 runs to 14 residues. The CDR3 loop reads CASSAGGASYEQYF. The CDR3 DNA sequence: TGTGCCAGTAGTGCAGGGGGCGCGAGCTACGAGCAGTACTTC.

The V gene is TRBV7-3, the J gene TRBJ2-3; maybe TRBD1 (5 bases). Trimming took off 0 bases at V and 2 bases at J, with 33 bases between the two ends. The CDR3 is 23 residues long. Looked up from germline, CDR1 is SGHTA and CDR2 is FQGTGA. Written as DNA, the CDR3 is TGTGCCAGCAGCTTAACGTGTAGGGGTTTAAAATTAGGATTCTCAAACACCACAGATACGCAGTATTTT. Its protein is CASSLTCRGLKLGFSNTTDTQYF. The whole variable domain, remainder taken from reference TRBV7-3 and TRBJ2-3, is GAGVSQTPSNKVTEKGKYVELRCDPISGHTALYWYRQSLGQGPEFLIYFQGTGAADDSGLPNDRFFAVRPEGSVSTLKIQRTERGDSAVYLCASSLTCRGLKLGFSNTTDTQYFGPGTRLTVL.

The chain is built from TRBV4-2 and TRBJ2-7; possibly TRBD1 for D (6 bases). The V gene lost 1 base and the J gene lost 0 bases, with 10 bases spanning the gap. The length of the CDR3 is 15 residues. The germline V gene encodes CDR1 LGHNA and CDR2 YNFKEQ. The CDR3 is CASSQGTVGSYEQYF. CDR3 in DNA: TGTGCCAGCAGCCAAGGGACAGTCGGCTCCTACGAGCAGTACTTC.

This sequence joins TRBV9 and TRBJ2-2; 12 bases map to TRBD2. Germline-derived CDR1 and CDR2 are SGDLS and YYNGEE. The CDR3 has 16 amino acids. The V segment lost 0 bases and the J segment 4 bases; nucleotides outside the gene matches: 1. In nucleotides, the CDR3 is TGTGCCAGCAGCGTAGGGACTAGCGGGATCACCGGGGAGCTGTTTTTT. The encoded protein is CASSVGTSGITGELFF. The full variable domain, completed using reference TRBV9 and TRBJ2-2, is DSGVTQTPKHLITATGQRVTLRCSPRSGDLSVYWYQQSLDQGLQFLIQYYNGEERAKGNILERFSAQQFPDLHSELNLSSLELGDSALYFCASSVGTSGITGELFFGEGSRLTVL.

This chain joins TRBV27 and TRBJ2-7, with 11 bases fitting TRBD1. V lost 5 bases and J lost 4; bases outside the gene matches: 7. The CDR3 is made up of 15 amino acids. The germline CDR1 and CDR2 sequences are MNHEY and SMNVEV (reference sequence). DNA for the CDR3: TGTGCCAGCAGTGCGTCCGGGACAGGGGGGTACGAGCAGTACTTC. This codes for CASSASGTGGYEQYF.

The chain recombines TRBV4-1 with TRBJ2-5; no firm D call. Germline V gene lookup returns CDR1 MGHRA and CDR2 YSYEKL. The CDR3 has 15 amino acids. V gave up 2 bases and J gave up 5 bases, with 15 bases separating them. The CDR3 spells CASSQPDGWSETQYF. In DNA form, the CDR3 reads TGCGCCAGCAGCCAACCCGACGGGTGGAGCGAGACCCAGTACTTC.

This clone was seen more than once but under ten times. The chain has TRBV29-1 and TRBJ1-2; 9 bases map to TRBD1. Germline CDR1 SQVTM, CDR2 ANQGSEA. This CDR3 has 17 residues. With V trimmed by 6 bases and J by 0 bases, 14 bases remained unmatched. The CDR3 reads CSVGLRQGDIANYGYTF. In DNA, the CDR3 is TGCAGCGTCGGACTGAGACAGGGGGATATAGCTAACTATGGCTACACCTTC.

This chain links TRBV6-6 with TRBJ1-6, with a possible D match to TRBD1 (6 bases). The germline CDR1 and CDR2 sequences are MNHNY and SVGAGI (reference sequence). Trimming stripped 0 bases from V and 14 bases from J, with 17 bases between. The CDR3 consists of 15 residues. CDR3 in DNA: TGTGCCAGCAGTTACTCACAGGGATCCCAGCGGACCCTCCACTTT. Encoded protein: CASSYSQGSQRTLHF.

The chain is built from TRBV2 and TRBJ2-1; 8 bases agree with TRBD2. This CDR3 comprises 16 residues. Per germline, CDR1 SNHLY and CDR2 FYNNEI. J lost 6 bases, V lost 7 bases, and 14 bases had no gene match. In nucleotides, the CDR3 is TGTGCCAGCACCGTAGCGGGGCTCATCAAGGGCAATGAGCAGTTCTTC. Amino acid sequence: CASTVAGLIKGNEQFF.

This rearrangement joins TRBV3-1 (or the pseudogene TRBV3-2) to TRBJ2-5; 7 positions match TRBD2. The trim removed 1 base at V and 1 base at J, leaving 6 bases unmatched. Germline loops: CDR1 LGHDT, CDR2 YNNKEL (reference sequence). This CDR3 has 16 residues. CDR3 sequence: CASSQASGGGQETQYF. CDR3 nucleotides: TGTGCCAGCAGCCAAGCATCCGGCGGGGGCCAAGAGACCCAGTACTTC.

The V gene is TRBV19, the J gene TRBJ2-7, with TRBD1 as a possible D gene (5 bases). Germline values: CDR1 LNHDA, CDR2 SQIVND (reference sequence). This CDR3 has 13 amino acids. Trimming took 3 bases from V and 2 from J, leaving 8 bases between them. The CDR3 region has the DNA TGTGCCAGTAGTATCGCAGGGCCCTACGAGCAGTACTTC. This sequence encodes CASSIAGPYEQYF.

This chain joins TRBV30 and TRBJ2-7; 13 nucleotides align to TRBD2. Germline CDR1 is GTSNPN and CDR2 is SVGIG (reference sequence). After removal of 8 bases from V and 9 bases from J, the junction contained 10 bases not matched to a gene. This CDR3 region has 13 residues. The CDR3 DNA sequence: TGTGCCGGGGGGACTAGCGGGGCGATGGGGCAGTACTTC. Residues: CAGGTSGAMGQYF.

The genes are TRBV11-3 and TRBJ2-5, with D possibly TRBD2 on 5 matching bases. Trimming stripped 1 base from V and 0 bases from J, with 15 bases between. The CDR3 spans 17 residues. Germline CDR1 and CDR2: SGHNT and YENEEA. DNA for the CDR3: TGTGCCAGCAGCTTAGGGTTTCCCAGCGGCTACCAAGAGACCCAGTACTTC. Translating it yields CASSLGFPSGYQETQYF.

This rearrangement joins TRBV7-8 to TRBJ1-5; D is uncertain. Germline V gives CDR1 SGHVS, CDR2 FQNEAQ. The ends were cut back, 0 bases at V and 5 bases at J, with 8 bases in the middle. This CDR3 is 14 amino acids long. As DNA, the CDR3 is TGTGCCAGCAGCTTAGCGAACAGCTATCAGCCCCAGCATTTT. It yields the protein CASSLANSYQPQHF.

A few counts support this clone. The V and J genes are TRBV9 and TRBJ2-7; possibly TRBD1 for D (6 bases). The V end lost 2 bases, the J end lost 1 base, and 13 bases lay between the germline ends. This CDR3 is built from 15 residues. Per germline, CDR1 SGDLS and CDR2 YYNGEE. CDR3 residues: CASSVGQGRSYEQYF. The CDR3, as DNA: TGTGCCAGCAGCGTCGGGCAGGGGCGTTCCTACGAGCAGTACTTC.

The chain recombines TRBV4-2 with TRBJ1-4; 8 bases match TRBD1. Germline V CDR1 and CDR2: LGHNA, YNFKEQ. Trimming took 2 bases from V and 7 from J; bases not matched to a gene: 12. This CDR3 is 17 amino acids long. CDR3 region: CASSQPGTGRESEKLFF. The DNA of the CDR3 is TGTGCCAGCAGCCAACCTGGGACAGGTCGGGAGAGTGAAAAACTGTTTTTT.

The rearrangement joins TRBV7-3 to TRBJ2-1; 10 bases agree with TRBD2. Losses at the gene ends were 5 bases for V and 8 bases for J; bases not matched to a gene: 9. Per germline, CDR1 SGHTA and CDR2 FQGTGA. This CDR3 has 15 residues. This CDR3 reads CASSLLAGEMDEQFF. CDR3 nucleotide sequence: TGTGCCAGCAGCCTCCTAGCGGGAGAGATGGATGAGCAGTTCTTC.

The chain has TRBV5-6 and TRBJ1-1; D is uncertain. V lost 0 bases, J lost 1 base, and 13 bases lay in between. This CDR3 region has 16 residues. CDR1 is SGHDT, CDR2 YYEEEE, per germline. The CDR3 sequence: CASSLAAAGGNTEAFF. CDR3 coding DNA: TGTGCCAGCAGCTTGGCTGCAGCAGGAGGGAACACTGAAGCTTTCTTT.

V gene TRBV10-3 combines with J gene TRBJ2-2, with D uncertain. From germline, CDR1 is ENHRY and CDR2 SYGVKD. V lost 0 bases and J 0 bases, leaving 8 bases between the germline ends. The CDR3 totals 16 residues. CDR3 protein: CAISESGSSNTGELFF. Written as DNA, the CDR3 is TGTGCCATCAGTGAGTCGGGCAGCTCGAACACCGGGGAGCTGTTTTTT.

The chain links TRBV9 to TRBJ2-1; TRBD2 is a possible D gene (8 bases). The CDR3 totals 19 residues. Germline V CDR1 and CDR2: SGDLS, YYNGEE. The DNA for the CDR3 is TGTGGGCCAGGGGGGTCGGACGGGAGGGCCCCCCCTAGGTACAATGAGCAGTTCTTC. This sequence encodes CGPGGSDGRAPPRYNEQFF.

This chain connects TRBV4-2 to TRBJ1-2; D gene unclear. CDR3 size: 18 residues. Per germline, CDR1 LGHNA and CDR2 YNFKEQ. Trimming took off 0 bases at V and 2 bases at J, with 19 bases between the two ends. CDR3: CASSQDRNSASSNYGYTF. CDR3 DNA: TGTGCCAGCAGCCAAGATCGGAACTCTGCTAGTAGCAACTATGGCTACACCTTC.

V usage is TRBV30 and J usage is TRBJ2-5; 9 bases match TRBD2. Germline-derived CDR1 and CDR2 are GTSNPN and SVGIG (reference sequence). J was trimmed by 2 bases and V by 3 bases; bases with no gene match: 4. This CDR3 contains 14 residues. The CDR3 coding sequence is TGTGCCTGGAGGCATGCGGGGGGGCAAGAGACCCAGTACTTC. Translation gives CAWRHAGGQETQYF.

This clone appeared once. The J gene is TRBJ2-7, the V gene TRBV7-2, with 8 bases that match TRBD1. Germline V lookup: CDR1 SGHTA, CDR2 FQGNSA. The V and J ends lost 5 bases and 7 bases, in that order; junction bases with no gene match: 7. The length of the CDR3 is 13 residues. The CDR3 region has the DNA TGTGCCAGCAGCCCGGGACAGGTGGGTGAGCAGTACTTC. As protein: CASSPGQVGEQYF.

In this sample, this clone turned up a few times. This sequence joins TRBV6-6 and TRBJ1-3; D not certain. CDR1 MNHNY and CDR2 SVGAGI come from the germline V gene (reference sequence). CDR3 length equals 16 residues. V was shortened by 0 bases and J by 3 bases, with 12 bases between the two germline ends. CDR3 residues: CASSYSSWASGNTIYF. CDR3 DNA sequence: TGTGCCAGCAGTTACTCGAGCTGGGCGAGTGGAAACACCATATATTTT.